This TCR beta chain was identified during a study of blood T cell repertoires in COVID-19. Study information: The United States, Italy and Spain provided the acute and convalescent COVID-19 samples. PBMCs, B-cell-depleted T cells, or T cells were the source of the cDNA or gDNA that made up the material.

The ends lost 5 bases at V and 4 bases at J; junction bases unmatched: 19. This CDR3 is 19 amino acids long. Germline V gene data show CDR1 as SGHTA and CDR2 as FQGNSA. The method was immunoSEQ multiplex PCR; TCRdb's version includes in-frame clones alone and lacks a portion of them. The profile shows over 140,000 clones, about three quarters of them singletons. The sample comprised peripheral blood. This sequence originates from a woman over 75 with active or convalescent COVID-19. This chain links TRBV7-2 with TRBJ2-3; 9 positions agree with TRBD2. The CDR3 loop is CASSPLRGGRGRRPDTQYF. The CDR3 DNA is TGTGCCAGCAGCCCCTTGCGGGGGGGGCGGGGCCGTCGCCCAGATACGCAGTATTTT.